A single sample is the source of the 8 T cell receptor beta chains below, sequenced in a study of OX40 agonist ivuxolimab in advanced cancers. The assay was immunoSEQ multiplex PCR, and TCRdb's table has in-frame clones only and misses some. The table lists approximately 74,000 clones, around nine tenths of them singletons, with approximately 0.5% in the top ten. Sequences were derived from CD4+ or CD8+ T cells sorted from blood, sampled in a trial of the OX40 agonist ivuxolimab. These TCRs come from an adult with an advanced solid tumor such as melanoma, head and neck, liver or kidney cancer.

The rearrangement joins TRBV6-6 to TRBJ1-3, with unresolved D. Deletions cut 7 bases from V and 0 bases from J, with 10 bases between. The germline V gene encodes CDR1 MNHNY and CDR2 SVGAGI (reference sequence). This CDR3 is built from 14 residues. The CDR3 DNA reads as TGTGCCAGCATCCGGATCCTCTCTGGAAACACCATATATTTT. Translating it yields CASIRILSGNTIYF.

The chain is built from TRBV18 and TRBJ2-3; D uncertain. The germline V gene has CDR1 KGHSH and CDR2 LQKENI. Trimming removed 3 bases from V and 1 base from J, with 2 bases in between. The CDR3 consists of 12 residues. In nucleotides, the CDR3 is TGTGCCAGCTCACCCCGCACAGATACGCAGTATTTT. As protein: CASSPRTDTQYF.

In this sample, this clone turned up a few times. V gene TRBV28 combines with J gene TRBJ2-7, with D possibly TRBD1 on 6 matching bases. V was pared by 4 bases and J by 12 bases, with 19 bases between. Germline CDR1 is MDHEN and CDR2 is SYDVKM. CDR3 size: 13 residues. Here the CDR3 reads CASSSIYDRLRYF. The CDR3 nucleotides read TGTGCCAGCAGTTCCATCTATGACAGGTTGAGGTACTTC.

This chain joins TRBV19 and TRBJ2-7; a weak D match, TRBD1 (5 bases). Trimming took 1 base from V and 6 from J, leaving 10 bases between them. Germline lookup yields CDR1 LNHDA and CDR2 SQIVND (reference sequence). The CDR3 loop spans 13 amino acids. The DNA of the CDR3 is TGTGCCAGTAGTATAGGACAGCATGGCGAGCAGTACTTC. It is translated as CASSIGQHGEQYF. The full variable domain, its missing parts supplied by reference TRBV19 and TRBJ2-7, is DGGITQSPKYLFRKEGQNVTLSCEQNLNHDAMYWYRQDPGQGLRLIYYSQIVNDFQKGDIAEGYSVSREKKESFPLTVTSAQKNPTAFYLCASSIGQHGEQYFGPGTRLTVT.

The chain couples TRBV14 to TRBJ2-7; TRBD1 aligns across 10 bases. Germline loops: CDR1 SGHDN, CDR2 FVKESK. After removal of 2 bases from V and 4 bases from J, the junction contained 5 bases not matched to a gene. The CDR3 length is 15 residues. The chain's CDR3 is CASSQPGQGQYEQYF. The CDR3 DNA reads TGTGCCAGCAGCCAACCGGGACAGGGGCAGTACGAGCAGTACTTC.

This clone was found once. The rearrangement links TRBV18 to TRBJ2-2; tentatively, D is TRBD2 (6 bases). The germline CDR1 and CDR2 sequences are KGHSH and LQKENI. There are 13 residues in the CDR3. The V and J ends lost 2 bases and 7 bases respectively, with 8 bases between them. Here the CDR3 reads CASSPSGVGELFF. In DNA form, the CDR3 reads TGTGCCAGCTCACCATCGGGGGTCGGGGAGCTGTTTTTT.

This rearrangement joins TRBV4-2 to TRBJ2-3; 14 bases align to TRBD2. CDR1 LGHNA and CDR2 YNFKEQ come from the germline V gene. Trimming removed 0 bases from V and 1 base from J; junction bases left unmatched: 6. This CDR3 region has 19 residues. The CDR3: CASSQDGTSGSFGTDTQYF. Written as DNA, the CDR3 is TGTGCCAGCAGCCAAGACGGGACTAGCGGGAGTTTTGGCACAGATACGCAGTATTTT.

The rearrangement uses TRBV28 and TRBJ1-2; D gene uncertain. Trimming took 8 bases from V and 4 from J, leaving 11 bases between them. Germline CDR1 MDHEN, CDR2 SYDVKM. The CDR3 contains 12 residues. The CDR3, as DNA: TGTGCCAGCGGACGGAGTTCCTATGGCTACACCTTC. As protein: CASGRSSYGYTF.